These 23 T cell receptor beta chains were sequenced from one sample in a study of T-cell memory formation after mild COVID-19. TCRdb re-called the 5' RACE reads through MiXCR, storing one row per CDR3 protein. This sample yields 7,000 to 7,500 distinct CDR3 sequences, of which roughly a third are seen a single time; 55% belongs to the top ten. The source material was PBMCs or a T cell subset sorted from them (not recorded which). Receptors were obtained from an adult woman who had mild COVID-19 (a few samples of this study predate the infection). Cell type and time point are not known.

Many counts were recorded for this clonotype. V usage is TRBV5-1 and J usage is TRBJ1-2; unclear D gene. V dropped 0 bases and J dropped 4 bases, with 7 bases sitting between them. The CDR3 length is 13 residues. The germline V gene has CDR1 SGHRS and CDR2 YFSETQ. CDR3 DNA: TGCGCCAGCAGCTTGGACAGACGCTATGGCTACACCTTC. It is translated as CASSLDRRYGYTF.

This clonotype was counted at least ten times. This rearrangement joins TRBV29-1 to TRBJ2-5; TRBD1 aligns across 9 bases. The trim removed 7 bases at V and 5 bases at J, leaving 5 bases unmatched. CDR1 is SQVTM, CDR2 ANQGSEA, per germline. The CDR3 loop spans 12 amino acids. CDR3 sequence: CSATGGKETQYF. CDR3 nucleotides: TGCAGCGCCACAGGGGGCAAGGAGACCCAGTACTTC.

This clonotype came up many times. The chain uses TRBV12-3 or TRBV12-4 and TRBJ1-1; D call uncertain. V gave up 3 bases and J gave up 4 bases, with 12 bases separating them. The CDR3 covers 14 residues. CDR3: CASSFVTGSTEAFF. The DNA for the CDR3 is TGTGCCAGCAGTTTTGTCACCGGGTCCACTGAAGCTTTCTTT.

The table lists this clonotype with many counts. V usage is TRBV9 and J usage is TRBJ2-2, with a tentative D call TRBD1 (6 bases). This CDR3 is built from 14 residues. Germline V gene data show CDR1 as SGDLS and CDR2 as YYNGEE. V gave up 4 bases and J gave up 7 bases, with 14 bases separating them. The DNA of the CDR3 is TGTGCCAGCAGCACCCCGACAGGTGTCGGGGAGCTGTTTTTT. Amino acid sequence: CASSTPTGVGELFF. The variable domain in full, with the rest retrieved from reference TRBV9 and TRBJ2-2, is DSGVTQTPKHLITATGQRVTLRCSPRSGDLSVYWYQQSLDQGLQFLIQYYNGEERAKGNILERFSAQQFPDLHSELNLSSLELGDSALYFCASSTPTGVGELFFGEGSRLTVL.

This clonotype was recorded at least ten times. DNA of the CDR3: TGTGCCAGCAGCACCCCCGGGACAGGGACCTCTGAGACCCAGTACTTC. It yields the protein CASSTPGTGTSETQYF. V is TRBV21-1 and J is TRBJ2-5; no DNA check was done on the table's D call, TRBD1. TRBV21-1 is flagged as a pseudogene. CDR3 size: 16 residues.

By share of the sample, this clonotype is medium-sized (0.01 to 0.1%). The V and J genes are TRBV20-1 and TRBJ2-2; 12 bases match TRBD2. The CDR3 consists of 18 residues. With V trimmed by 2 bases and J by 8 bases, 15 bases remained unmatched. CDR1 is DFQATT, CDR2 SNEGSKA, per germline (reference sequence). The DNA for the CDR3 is TGCAGTGCTAGACCCTCCACCCGACTAGCGGGGGCCGAAGGGGAGCTGTTTTTT. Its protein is CSARPSTRLAGAEGELFF.

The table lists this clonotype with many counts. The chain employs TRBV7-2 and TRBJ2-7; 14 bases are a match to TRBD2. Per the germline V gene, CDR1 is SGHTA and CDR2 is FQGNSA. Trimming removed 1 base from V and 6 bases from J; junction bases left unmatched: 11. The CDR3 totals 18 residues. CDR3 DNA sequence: TGTGCCAGCAGCTTAGGGGATCGACCGGGACTAGCGGGAGTCGAGCAGTACTTC. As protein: CASSLGDRPGLAGVEQYF.

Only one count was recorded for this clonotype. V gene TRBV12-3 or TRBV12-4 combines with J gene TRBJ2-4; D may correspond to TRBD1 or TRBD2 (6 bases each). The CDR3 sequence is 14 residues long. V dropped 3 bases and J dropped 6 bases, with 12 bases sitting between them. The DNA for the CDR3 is TGTGCCAGCAGTTTGGCGGAGGGGGGAAACATTCAGTACTTC. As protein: CASSLAEGGNIQYF.

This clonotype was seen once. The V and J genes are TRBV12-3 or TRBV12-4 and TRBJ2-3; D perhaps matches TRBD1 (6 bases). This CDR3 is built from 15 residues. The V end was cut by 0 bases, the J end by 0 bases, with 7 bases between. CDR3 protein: CASSLARGSTDTQYF. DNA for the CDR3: TGTGCCAGCAGTTTAGCCAGGGGAAGCACAGATACGCAGTATTTT.

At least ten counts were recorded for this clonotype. This CDR3 reads CASSFALGQGVYEQYF. DNA of the CDR3: TGTGCCAGCAGTTTCGCCCTCGGACAGGGGGTCTACGAGCAGTACTTC. V usage is TRBV12-3 or TRBV12-4 and J usage is TRBJ2-7, with TRBD1 matching over 10 bases. V was clipped by 3 bases and J by 3 bases; unmatched bases: 8. There are 16 residues in the CDR3.

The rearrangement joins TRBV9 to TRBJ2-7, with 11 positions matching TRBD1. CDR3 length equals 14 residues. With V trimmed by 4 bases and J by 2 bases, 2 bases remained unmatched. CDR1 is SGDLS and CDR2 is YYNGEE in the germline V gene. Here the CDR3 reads CASSPGQGAYEQYF. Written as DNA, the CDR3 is TGTGCCAGCAGCCCGGGACAGGGGGCCTACGAGCAGTACTTC.

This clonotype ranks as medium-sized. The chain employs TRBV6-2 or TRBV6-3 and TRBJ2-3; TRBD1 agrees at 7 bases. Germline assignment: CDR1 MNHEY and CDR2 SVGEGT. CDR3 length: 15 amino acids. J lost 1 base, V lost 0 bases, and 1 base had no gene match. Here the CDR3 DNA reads TGTGCCAGCAGTTACTCCGGACAGGGCACAGATACGCAGTATTTT. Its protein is CASSYSGQGTDTQYF.

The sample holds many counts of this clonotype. The CDR3 DNA reads TGCAGTGCTAGTAACGGACTTGTAGGGCAGCCCCAGCATTTT. Encoded protein: CSASNGLVGQPQHF. The V call is TRBV20-1, the J call TRBJ1-5, with D uncertain. CDR3 length equals 14 residues. V lost 3 bases and J 7 bases, leaving 16 bases between the germline ends. CDR1 and CDR2 (germline): DFQATT, SNEGSKA (reference sequence).

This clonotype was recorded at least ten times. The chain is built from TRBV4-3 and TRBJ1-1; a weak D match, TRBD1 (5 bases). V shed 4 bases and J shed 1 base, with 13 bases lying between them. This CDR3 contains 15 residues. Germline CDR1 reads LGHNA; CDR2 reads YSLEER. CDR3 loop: CASSLGRGTNTEAFF. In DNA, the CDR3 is TGCGCCAGCAGCCTTGGTAGAGGGACGAACACTGAAGCTTTCTTT.

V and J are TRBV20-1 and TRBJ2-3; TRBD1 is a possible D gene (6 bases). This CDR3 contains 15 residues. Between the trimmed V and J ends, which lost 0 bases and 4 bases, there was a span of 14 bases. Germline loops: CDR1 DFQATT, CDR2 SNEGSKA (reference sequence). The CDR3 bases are TGCAGTGCTAGAGATCCAGGGGCGAGTCCAGATACGCAGTATTTT. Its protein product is CSARDPGASPDTQYF.

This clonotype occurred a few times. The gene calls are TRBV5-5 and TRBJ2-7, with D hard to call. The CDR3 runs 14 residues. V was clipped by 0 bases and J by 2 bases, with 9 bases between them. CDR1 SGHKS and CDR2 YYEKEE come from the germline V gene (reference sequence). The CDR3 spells CASSLGGFAYEQYV. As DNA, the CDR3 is TGTGCCAGCAGCTTGGGTGGGTTCGCCTACGAGCAGTACGTC.

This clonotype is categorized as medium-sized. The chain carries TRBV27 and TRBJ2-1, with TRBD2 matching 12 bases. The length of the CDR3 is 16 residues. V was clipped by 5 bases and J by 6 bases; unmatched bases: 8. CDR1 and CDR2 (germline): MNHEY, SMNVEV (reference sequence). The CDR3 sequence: CASSPHAGLAGNEQFF. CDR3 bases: TGTGCCAGCAGTCCCCACGCGGGACTAGCGGGCAATGAGCAGTTCTTC.

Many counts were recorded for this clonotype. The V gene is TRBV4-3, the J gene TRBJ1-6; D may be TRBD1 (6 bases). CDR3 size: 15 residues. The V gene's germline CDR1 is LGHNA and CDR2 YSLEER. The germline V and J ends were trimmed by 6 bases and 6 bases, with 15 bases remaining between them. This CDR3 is CASSRVRTVNSPLHF. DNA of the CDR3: TGCGCCAGCAGTCGAGTGAGGACAGTTAATTCACCCCTCCACTTT.

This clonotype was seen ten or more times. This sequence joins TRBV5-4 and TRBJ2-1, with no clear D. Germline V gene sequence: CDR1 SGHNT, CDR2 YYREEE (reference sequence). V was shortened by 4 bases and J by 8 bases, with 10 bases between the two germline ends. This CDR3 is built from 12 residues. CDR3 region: CASSLIGDEQFF. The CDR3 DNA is TGTGCCAGCAGCCTTATTGGTGATGAGCAGTTCTTC.

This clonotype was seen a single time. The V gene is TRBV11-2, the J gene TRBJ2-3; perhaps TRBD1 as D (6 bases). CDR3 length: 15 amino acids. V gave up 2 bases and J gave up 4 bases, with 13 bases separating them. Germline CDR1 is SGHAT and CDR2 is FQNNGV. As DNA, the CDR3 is TGTGCCAGCAGCTTAATACAGGGTGGTCCAGATACGCAGTATTTT. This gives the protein CASSLIQGGPDTQYF. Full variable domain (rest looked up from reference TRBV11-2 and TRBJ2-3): EAGVAQSPRYKIIEKRQSVAFWCNPISGHATLYWYQQILGQGPKLLIQFQNNGVVDDSQLPKDRFSAERLKGVDSTLKIQPAKLEDSAVYLCASSLIQGGPDTQYFGPGTRLTVL.

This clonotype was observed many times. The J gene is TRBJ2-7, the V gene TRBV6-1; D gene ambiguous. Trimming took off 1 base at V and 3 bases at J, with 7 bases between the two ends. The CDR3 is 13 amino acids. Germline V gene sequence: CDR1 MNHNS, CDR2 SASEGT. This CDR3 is CASSEGYGYEQYF. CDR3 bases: TGTGCCAGCAGTGAAGGTTATGGCTACGAGCAGTACTTC.

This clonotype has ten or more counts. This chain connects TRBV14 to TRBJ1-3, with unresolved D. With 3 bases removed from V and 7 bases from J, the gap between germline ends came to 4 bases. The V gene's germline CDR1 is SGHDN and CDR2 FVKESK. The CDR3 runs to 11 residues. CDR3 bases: TGTGCCAGCAGCCATTTTAACACCATATATTTT. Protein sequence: CASSHFNTIYF.

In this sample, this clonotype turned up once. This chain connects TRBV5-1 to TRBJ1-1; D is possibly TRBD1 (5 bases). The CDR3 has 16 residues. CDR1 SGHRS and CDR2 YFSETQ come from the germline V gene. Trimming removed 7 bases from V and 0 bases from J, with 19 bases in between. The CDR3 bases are TGCGCCAGCTCCCAGACCGGGGCCCGAATGAACACTGAAGCTTTCTTT. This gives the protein CASSQTGARMNTEAFF.